This T cell receptor beta chain was recorded in a study of blood T cells in healthy people across ages. Primed by a sample-barcoded 5' primer and a J-beta primer mix, a second PCR proceeded for about 7 to 11 cycles. TCRdb processed the 5' RACE reads anew with MiXCR; each CDR3 protein has one entry. This sample has some 700,000 distinct CDR3 sequences, with around 40% found just once. Trimming left V 6 bases short and J 1 base short, with 12 bases between. From germline, CDR1 is SQVTM and CDR2 ANQGSEA. CDR3 length: 13 residues. In this sample, this clonotype turned up a few times. This chain links TRBV29-1 with TRBJ1-1; maybe TRBD1 (6 bases). This TCR was sampled from a woman aged 55-70 years in good health. The source material was blood. CDR3 in amino acids: CSVKAGANTEAFF. The DNA of the CDR3 is TGCAGCGTCAAGGCAGGGGCGAACACTGAAGCTTTCTTT.